This T cell receptor beta chain came from a study of neoadjuvant nivolumab and ipilimumab in lung cancer. The wider study: Patients got nivolumab 3 mg/kg on days 1, 15 and 29; combination added ipilimumab 1 mg/kg day 1.

CDR3 length equals 15 residues. The V gene's germline CDR1 is SEHNR and CDR2 FQNEAQ (reference sequence). Trimming stripped 2 bases from V and 5 bases from J, with 13 bases between. Study-wide results and limits: From pretherapy to surgery, tumor richness and clonality rose with dual therapy. Compared with tumor-adjacent uninvolved lung, resected tumors showed greater richness and clonality. Higher pretherapy blood TCR richness went with higher resected-tumor richness.

Using immunoSEQ multiplex PCR, the repertoire was profiled, and TCRdb retains in-frame clones only, with some absent. The sample gives some 50,000 clones, 85% to 90% of which show up once; 3.7% is in the top ten. A word on this clone: As yet, its antigen is unknown.

This clonotype originated in an adult with non-small cell lung cancer. Some clones in this sample may be carry-over from other donors' samples. Sequencing used blood, obtained before neoadjuvant nivolumab, alone or with ipilimumab. J is TRBJ2-1 and V is TRBV7-9; D perhaps matches TRBD1 (5 bases). The CDR3 DNA reads TGTGCCAGCAGCTTACCGGCAGGGATCAACAATGAGCAGTTCTTC. Its translation is CASSLPAGINNEQFF.